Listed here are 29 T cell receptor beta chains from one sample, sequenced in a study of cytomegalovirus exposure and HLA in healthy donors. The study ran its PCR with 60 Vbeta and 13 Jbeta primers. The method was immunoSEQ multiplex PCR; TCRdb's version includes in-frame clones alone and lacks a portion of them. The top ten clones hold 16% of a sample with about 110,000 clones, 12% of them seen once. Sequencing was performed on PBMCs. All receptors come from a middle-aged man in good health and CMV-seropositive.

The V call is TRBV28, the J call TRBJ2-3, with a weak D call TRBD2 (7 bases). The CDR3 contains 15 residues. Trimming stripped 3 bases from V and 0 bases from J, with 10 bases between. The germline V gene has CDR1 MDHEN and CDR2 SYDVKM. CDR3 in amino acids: CASSFRGASTDTQYF. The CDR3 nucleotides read TGTGCCAGCAGTTTCCGGGGGGCGAGCACAGATACGCAGTATTTT.

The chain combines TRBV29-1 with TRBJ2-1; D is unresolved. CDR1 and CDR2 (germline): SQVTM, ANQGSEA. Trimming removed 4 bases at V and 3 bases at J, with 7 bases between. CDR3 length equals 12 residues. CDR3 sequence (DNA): TGCAGCGTTGTTTTTCTCTACAATGAGCAGTTCTTC. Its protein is CSVVFLYNEQFF.

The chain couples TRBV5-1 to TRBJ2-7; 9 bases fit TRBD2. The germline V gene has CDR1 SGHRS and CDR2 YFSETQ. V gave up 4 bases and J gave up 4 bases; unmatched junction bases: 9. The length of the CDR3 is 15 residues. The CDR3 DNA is TGCGCCAGCAGCCTCCAAGCGGGAGGCATTTACGAGCAGTACTTC. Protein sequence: CASSLQAGGIYEQYF. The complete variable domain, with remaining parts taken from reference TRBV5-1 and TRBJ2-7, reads KAGVTQTPRYLIKTRGQQVTLSCSPISGHRSVSWYQQTPGQGLQFLFEYFSETQRNKGNFPGRFSGRQFSNSRSEMNVSTLELGDSALYLCASSLQAGGIYEQYFGPGTRLTVT.

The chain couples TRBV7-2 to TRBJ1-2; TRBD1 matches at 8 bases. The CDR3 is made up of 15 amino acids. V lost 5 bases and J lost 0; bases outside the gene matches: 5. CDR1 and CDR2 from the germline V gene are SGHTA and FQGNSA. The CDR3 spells CASSADRGANYGYTF. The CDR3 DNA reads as TGTGCCAGCAGCGCCGACAGGGGAGCTAACTATGGCTACACCTTC.

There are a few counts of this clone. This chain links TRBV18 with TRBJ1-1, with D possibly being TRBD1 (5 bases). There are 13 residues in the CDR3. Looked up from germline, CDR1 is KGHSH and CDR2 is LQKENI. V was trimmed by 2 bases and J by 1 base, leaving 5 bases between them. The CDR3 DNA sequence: TGTGCCAGCTCACCAAGGGGGAACACTGAAGCTTTCTTT. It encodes CASSPRGNTEAFF.

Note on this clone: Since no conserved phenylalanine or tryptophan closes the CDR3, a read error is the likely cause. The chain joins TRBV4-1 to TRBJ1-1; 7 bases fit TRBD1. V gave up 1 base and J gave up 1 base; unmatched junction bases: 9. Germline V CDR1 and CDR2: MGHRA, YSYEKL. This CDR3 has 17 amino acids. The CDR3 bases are TGCGCCAGCAGCCAAGGGGCAGGGGGTCAGGGGAACACTGAAGCTTTCGTT. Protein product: CASSQGAGGQGNTEAFV.

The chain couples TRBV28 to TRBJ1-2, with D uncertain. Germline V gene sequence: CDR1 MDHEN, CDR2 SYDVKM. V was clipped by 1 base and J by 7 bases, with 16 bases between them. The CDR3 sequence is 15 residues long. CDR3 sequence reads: CASSLSASREGGYTF. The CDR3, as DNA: TGTGCCAGCAGTTTATCCGCCTCCCGAGAGGGTGGCTACACCTTC.

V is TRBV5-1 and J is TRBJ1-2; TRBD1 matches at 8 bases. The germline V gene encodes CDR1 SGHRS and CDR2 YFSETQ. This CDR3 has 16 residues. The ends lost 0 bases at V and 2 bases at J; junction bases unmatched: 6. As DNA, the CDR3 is TGCGCCAGCAGCTTGGGCGGGACAGGCGTAAACTATGGCTACACCTTC. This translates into CASSLGGTGVNYGYTF. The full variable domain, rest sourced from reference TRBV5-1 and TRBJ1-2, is KAGVTQTPRYLIKTRGQQVTLSCSPISGHRSVSWYQQTPGQGLQFLFEYFSETQRNKGNFPGRFSGRQFSNSRSEMNVSTLELGDSALYLCASSLGGTGVNYGYTFGSGTRLTVV.

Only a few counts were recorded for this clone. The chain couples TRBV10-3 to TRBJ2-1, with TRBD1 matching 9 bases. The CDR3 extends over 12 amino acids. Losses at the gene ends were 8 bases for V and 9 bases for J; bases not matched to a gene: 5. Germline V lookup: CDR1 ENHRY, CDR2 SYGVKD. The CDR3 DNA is TGTGCCATCGGACAGGGGAGCGGTGAGCAGTTCTTC. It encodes CAIGQGSGEQFF.

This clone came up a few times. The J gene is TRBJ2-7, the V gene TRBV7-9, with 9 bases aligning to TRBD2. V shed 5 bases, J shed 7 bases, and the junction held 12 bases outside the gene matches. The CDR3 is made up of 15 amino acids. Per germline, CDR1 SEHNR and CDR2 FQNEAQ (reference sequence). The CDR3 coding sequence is TGTGCCAGCAGCGCCACCGGGACTAGCACCCTGGAGCAGTACTTC. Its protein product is CASSATGTSTLEQYF.

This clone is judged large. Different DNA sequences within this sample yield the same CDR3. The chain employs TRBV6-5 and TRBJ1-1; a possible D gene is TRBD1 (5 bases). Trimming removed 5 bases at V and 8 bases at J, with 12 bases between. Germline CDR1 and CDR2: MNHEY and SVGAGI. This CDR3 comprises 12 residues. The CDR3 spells CASSLWGREAFF. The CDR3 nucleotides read TGTGCCAGCAGTCTCTGGGGCAGGGAAGCTTTCTTT.

The CDR3 protein is CASMGARAYGYTF. For the CDR3, the DNA is TGTGCCAGTATGGGGGCGCGGGCCTATGGCTACACCTTC. The J gene is TRBJ1-2, the V gene TRBV19; a possible D gene is TRBD1 (6 bases). V shed 7 bases and J shed 4 bases, with 13 bases lying between them. Germline assignment: CDR1 LNHDA and CDR2 SQIVND (reference sequence). This CDR3 spans 13 amino acids. Using reference TRBV19 and TRBJ1-2 for the parts outside the CDR3, the full variable domain is DGGITQSPKYLFRKEGQNVTLSCEQNLNHDAMYWYRQDPGQGLRLIYYSQIVNDFQKGDIAEGYSVSREKKESFPLTVTSAQKNPTAFYLCASMGARAYGYTFGSGTRLTVV.

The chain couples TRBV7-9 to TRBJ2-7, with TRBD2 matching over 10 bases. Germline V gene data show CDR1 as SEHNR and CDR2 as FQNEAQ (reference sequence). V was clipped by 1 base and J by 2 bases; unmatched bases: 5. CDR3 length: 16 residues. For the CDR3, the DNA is TGTGCCAGCAGCTTAGAGGGACTAGCGAGACCCTACGAGCAGTACTTC. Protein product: CASSLEGLARPYEQYF.

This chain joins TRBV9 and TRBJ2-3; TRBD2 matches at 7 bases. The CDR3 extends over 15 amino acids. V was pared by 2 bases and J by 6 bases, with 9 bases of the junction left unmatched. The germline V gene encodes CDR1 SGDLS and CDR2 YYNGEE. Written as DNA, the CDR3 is TGTGCCAGCAGCGTCCTAGCGGCACTAAGGGATACGCAGTATTTT. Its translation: CASSVLAALRDTQYF.

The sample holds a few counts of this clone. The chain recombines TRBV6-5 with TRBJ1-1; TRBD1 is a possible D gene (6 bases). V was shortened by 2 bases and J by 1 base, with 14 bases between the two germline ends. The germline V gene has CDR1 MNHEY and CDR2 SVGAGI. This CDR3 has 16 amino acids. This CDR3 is CASSYVRGAGNTEAFF. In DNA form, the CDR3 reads TGTGCCAGCAGTTACGTCCGGGGGGCGGGGAACACTGAAGCTTTCTTT.

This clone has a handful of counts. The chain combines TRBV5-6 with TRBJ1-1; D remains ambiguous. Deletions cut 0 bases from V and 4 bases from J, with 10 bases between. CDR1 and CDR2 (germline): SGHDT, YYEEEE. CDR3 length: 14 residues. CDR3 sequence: CASSLGGRTTEAFF. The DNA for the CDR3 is TGTGCCAGCAGCTTGGGAGGGCGAACCACTGAAGCTTTCTTT.

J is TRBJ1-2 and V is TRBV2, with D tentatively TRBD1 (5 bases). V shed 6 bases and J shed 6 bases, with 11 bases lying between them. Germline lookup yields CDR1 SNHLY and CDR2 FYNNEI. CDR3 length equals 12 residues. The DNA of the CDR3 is TGTGCCAGCAGGACAAGGGGTGATGGCTACACCTTC. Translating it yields CASRTRGDGYTF.

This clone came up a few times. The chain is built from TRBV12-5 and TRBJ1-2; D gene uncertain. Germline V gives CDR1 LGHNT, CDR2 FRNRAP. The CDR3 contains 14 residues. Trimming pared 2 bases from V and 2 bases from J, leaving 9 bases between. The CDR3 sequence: CASGLYGRNYGYTF. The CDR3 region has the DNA TGTGCTAGTGGTTTGTATGGGAGGAACTATGGCTACACCTTC. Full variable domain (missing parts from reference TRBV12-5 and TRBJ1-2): DARVTQTPRHKVTEMGQEVTMRCQPILGHNTVFWYRQTMMQGLELLAYFRNRAPLDDSGMPKDRFSAEMPDATLATLKIQPSEPRDSAVYFCASGLYGRNYGYTFGSGTRLTVV.

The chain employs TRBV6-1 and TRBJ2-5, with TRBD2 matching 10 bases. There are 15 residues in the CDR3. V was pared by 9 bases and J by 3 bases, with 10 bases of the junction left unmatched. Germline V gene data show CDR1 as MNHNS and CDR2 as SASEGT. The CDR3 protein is CARTIGTSVEETQYF. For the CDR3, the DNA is TGTGCCAGAACAATAGGGACTAGCGTGGAAGAGACCCAGTACTTC.

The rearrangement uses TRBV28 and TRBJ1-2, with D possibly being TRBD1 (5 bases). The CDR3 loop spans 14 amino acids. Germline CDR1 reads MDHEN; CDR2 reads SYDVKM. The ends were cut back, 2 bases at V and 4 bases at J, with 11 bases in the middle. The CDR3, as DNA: TGTGCCAGCAGTTTACGCGACAGTCTCTATGGCTACACCTTC. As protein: CASSLRDSLYGYTF.

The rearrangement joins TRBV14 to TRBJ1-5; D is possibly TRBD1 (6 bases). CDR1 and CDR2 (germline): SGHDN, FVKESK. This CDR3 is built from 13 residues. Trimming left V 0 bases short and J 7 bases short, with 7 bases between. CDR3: CASSQEQGQPQHF. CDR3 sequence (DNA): TGTGCCAGCAGCCAAGAACAGGGCCAGCCCCAGCATTTT.

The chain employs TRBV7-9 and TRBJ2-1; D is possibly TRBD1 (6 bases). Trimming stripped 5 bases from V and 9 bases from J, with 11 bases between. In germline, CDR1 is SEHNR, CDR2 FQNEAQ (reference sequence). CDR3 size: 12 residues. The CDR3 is CASSTRGGEQFF. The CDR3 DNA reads TGTGCCAGCAGCACCAGAGGGGGTGAGCAGTTCTTC.

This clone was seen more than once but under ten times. CDR3 amino acids: CASSYRREGEQYF. The CDR3 nucleotides read TGTGCCAGCAGTTATCGCCGGGAGGGGGAGCAGTACTTC. The chain couples TRBV6-5 to TRBJ2-7, with 8 positions matching TRBD2. The CDR3 has 13 residues. Germline CDR1 MNHEY, CDR2 SVGAGI. With 3 bases clipped from V and 7 bases from J, the junction kept 5 bases outside the gene matches.

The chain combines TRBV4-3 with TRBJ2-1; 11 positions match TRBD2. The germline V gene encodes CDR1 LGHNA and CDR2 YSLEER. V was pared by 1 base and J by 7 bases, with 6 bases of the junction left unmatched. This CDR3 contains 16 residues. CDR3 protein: CASSQGASGRTNEQFF. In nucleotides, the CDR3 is TGCGCCAGCAGCCAAGGTGCTAGCGGGAGGACTAATGAGCAGTTCTTC.

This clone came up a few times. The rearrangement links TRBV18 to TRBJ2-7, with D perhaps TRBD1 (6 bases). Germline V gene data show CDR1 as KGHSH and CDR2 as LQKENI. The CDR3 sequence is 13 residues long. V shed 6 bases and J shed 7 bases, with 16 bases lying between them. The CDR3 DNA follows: TGTGCCAGCTCCCCCGGAAGGGGGAAAGAGCAGTACTTC. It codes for CASSPGRGKEQYF.

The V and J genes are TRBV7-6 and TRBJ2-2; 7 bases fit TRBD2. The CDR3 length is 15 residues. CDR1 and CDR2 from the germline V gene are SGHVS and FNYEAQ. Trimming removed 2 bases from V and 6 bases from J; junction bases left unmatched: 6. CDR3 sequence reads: CASSLSREVPGELFF. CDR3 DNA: TGTGCCAGCAGCTTAAGTCGGGAGGTACCCGGGGAGCTGTTTTTT.

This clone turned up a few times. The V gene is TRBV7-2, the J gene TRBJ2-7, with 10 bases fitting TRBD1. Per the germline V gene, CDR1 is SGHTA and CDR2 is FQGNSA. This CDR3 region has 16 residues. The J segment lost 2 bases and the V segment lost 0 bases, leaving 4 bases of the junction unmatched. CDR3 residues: CASSLAVGQGTYEQYF. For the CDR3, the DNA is TGTGCCAGCAGCTTAGCGGTGGGACAGGGGACCTACGAGCAGTACTTC.

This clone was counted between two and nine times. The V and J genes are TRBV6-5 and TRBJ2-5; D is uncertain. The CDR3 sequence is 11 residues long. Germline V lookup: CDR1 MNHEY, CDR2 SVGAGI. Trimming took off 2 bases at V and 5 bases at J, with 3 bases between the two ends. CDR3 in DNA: TGTGCCAGCAGTTACGCGGAGACCCAGTACTTC. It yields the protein CASSYAETQYF.

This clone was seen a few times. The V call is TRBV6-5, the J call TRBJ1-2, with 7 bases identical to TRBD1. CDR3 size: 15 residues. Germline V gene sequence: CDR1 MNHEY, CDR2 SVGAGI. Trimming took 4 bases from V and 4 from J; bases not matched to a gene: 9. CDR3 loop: CASSFNRGIGYGYTF. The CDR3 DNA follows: TGTGCCAGCAGTTTTAACAGGGGAATTGGCTATGGCTACACCTTC.